This T cell receptor beta chain was recovered during a study of post-analysis software for immune sequencing data. Whole-study context: Secondary progressive, relapsing-remitting and progressive-relapsing multiple sclerosis were among the included disease courses.

cDNA libraries for TCR beta contained unique molecular identifiers. TCRdb reprocessed the PCR reads via MiXCR and lists one record per CDR3 protein. The sample lists roughly 430,000 distinct CDR3 sequences, 39% occurring once. The CDR3 sequence is 12 residues long. Germline CDR1 reads ENHRY; CDR2 reads SYGVKD. Trimming cost V 3 bases and J 4 bases, with 4 bases left between them. Study-wide results and limits: Relative to controls, patients had five TRBV segments at higher frequency, with TRBV5-6, TRBV5-1 and TRBV20-1 among these. People with multiple sclerosis had a significantly lower normalized Chao1 diversity than controls did. Same-batch preparations were strongly co-clustered by F measure.

To note about this clonotype: Its antigen is as yet unknown.

The clonotype comes from a girl aged 2-10 years with multiple sclerosis. This chain links TRBV10-3 with TRBJ2-1; D unclear. The specimen was blood. The CDR3 loop is CAISDGYNEQFF. The DNA for the CDR3 is TGTGCCATCAGTGACGGGTACAATGAGCAGTTCTTC.